The next 29 T cell receptor beta chains were all read from a single sample in a study of cytomegalovirus exposure and HLA in healthy donors. A multiplex PCR was run with 60 Vbeta primers and 13 Jbeta primers. Sequencing was performed with immunoSEQ multiplex PCR; in TCRdb, only in-frame clones are kept and a portion is missing. The listing records 200,000 to 250,000 clones. Sequencing used PBMCs. These receptors all come from a woman aged 30 to 39 in good health and CMV-seropositive.

The genes are TRBV7-9 and TRBJ1-2; 7 positions agree with TRBD1. Germline lookup yields CDR1 SEHNR and CDR2 FQNEAQ (reference sequence). Unmatched junction bases numbered 2, after V lost 1 base and J lost 3 bases. CDR3 size: 14 residues. CDR3 loop: CASSLVGTDYGYTF. CDR3 nucleotides: TGTGCCAGCAGCTTAGTTGGGACAGACTATGGCTACACCTTC.

The chain recombines TRBV21-1 with TRBJ2-1; whether TRBD2, the table's D call, matches the DNA was not checked. TRBV21-1 is described as a pseudogene. CDR3 length: 17 residues. The CDR3 nucleotides are TGTGCCAGCAGCATGTCCTCCGGGACTAGGCCCGTGCATGAGCAGTTCTTC. Encoded protein: CASSMSSGTRPVHEQFF.

This chain links TRBV19 with TRBJ1-5, with TRBD1 matching 8 bases. This CDR3 comprises 18 residues. CDR1 is LNHDA, CDR2 SQIVND, per germline (reference sequence). Unmatched junction bases numbered 13, after V lost 6 bases and J lost 0 bases. The CDR3 loop reads CASSPGQGASYSNQPQHF. CDR3 sequence (DNA): TGTGCCAGTAGCCCAGGGCAGGGGGCTTCCTATAGCAATCAGCCCCAGCATTTT.

With regard to this clone: This sample also contains other DNA sequences that code for the same CDR3. V gene TRBV19 combines with J gene TRBJ2-7; D gene uncertain. V lost 8 bases and J lost 3, with 14 bases in between. Germline V lookup: CDR1 LNHDA, CDR2 SQIVND (reference sequence). The CDR3 runs to 13 residues. CDR3 DNA: TGTGCCAGTCGGTTCGACTCTGACTACGAGCAGTACTTC. This encodes CASRFDSDYEQYF.

The chain couples TRBV6-5 to TRBJ1-2, with D possibly TRBD1 on 6 matching bases. V lost 0 bases to trimming and J lost 1 base, with 9 bases between them. Germline CDR1 MNHEY, CDR2 SVGAGI. The CDR3 has 15 residues. CDR3 amino acids: CASSYSAGDNYGYTF. CDR3 coding DNA: TGTGCCAGCAGTTACTCCGCAGGGGATAACTATGGCTACACCTTC.

The rearrangement links TRBV10-1 to TRBJ2-7, with 7 bases aligning to TRBD2. J lost 7 bases, V lost 3 bases, and 9 bases had no gene match. Germline V gene lookup returns CDR1 WNHNN and CDR2 SYGVQD (reference sequence). The CDR3 runs to 14 residues. CDR3 DNA: TGCGCCAGCAGTGAAGGCGGGAGTGAGGGGGAGCAGTACTTC. This encodes CASSEGGSEGEQYF.

The chain is built from TRBV25-1 and TRBJ2-3, with a tentative D call TRBD1 (5 bases). Germline assignment: CDR1 MGHDK and CDR2 SYGVNS. The V gene lost 5 bases and the J gene lost 1 base, with 16 bases spanning the gap. The length of the CDR3 is 16 residues. DNA of the CDR3: TGTGCCAGCAGTAGTTGGGGTCAAGGGGGCACAGATACGCAGTATTTT. Encoded protein: CASSSWGQGGTDTQYF.

The V gene is TRBV6-1, the J gene TRBJ1-2; maybe TRBD1 (5 bases). V shed 0 bases and J shed 4 bases, with 15 bases lying between them. The CDR3 sequence is 16 residues long. Germline-derived CDR1 and CDR2 are MNHNS and SASEGT. CDR3 in amino acids: CASSEAGGRGIYGYTF. The CDR3 DNA is TGTGCCAGCAGTGAAGCAGGAGGGCGGGGGATCTATGGCTACACCTTC.

The V call is TRBV4-1, the J call TRBJ2-4; 10 bases map to TRBD1. The CDR3 extends over 13 amino acids. Germline V CDR1 and CDR2: MGHRA, YSYEKL. Unmatched junction bases numbered 4, after V lost 6 bases and J lost 8 bases. The CDR3 loop reads CASSRDRGDIQYF. The CDR3 bases are TGCGCCAGCAGTCGGGACAGGGGAGACATTCAGTACTTC.

The CDR3 bases are TGTGCCAGCCGCGGGCTGAGTGGGATCCTTCGGGGCACCGGGGAGCTGTTTTTT. Encoded protein: CASRGLSGILRGTGELFF. The V call is TRBV2, the J call TRBJ2-2; TRBD2 might be the D (5 bases). In germline, CDR1 is SNHLY, CDR2 FYNNEI. This CDR3 is built from 18 residues. V was cut by 8 bases and J by 4 bases, with 26 bases left in between.

V is TRBV4-1 and J is TRBJ1-4, with 7 bases matching TRBD1. The germline gives CDR1 MGHRA, CDR2 YSYEKL. V trimming: 0 bases; J trimming: 5 bases; junction bases outside the gene matches: 9. This CDR3 spans 17 amino acids. This chain's CDR3 is CASSQETGYALNEKLFF. In DNA form, the CDR3 reads TGCGCCAGCAGCCAAGAGACAGGGTATGCACTAAATGAAAAACTGTTTTTT.

V gene TRBV5-1 combines with J gene TRBJ1-2; D remains unclear. The CDR3 totals 14 residues. Trimming cost V 3 bases and J 1 base, with 10 bases left between them. Germline CDR1 reads SGHRS; CDR2 reads YFSETQ. The CDR3 is CASSSTGNNYGYTF. The DNA for the CDR3 is TGCGCCAGCAGCTCGACGGGGAATAACTATGGCTACACCTTC.

The chain is built from TRBV19 and TRBJ1-3, with D possibly matching TRBD1 (5 bases). CDR1 and CDR2 from the germline V gene are LNHDA and SQIVND (reference sequence). The germline V and J ends were trimmed by 6 bases and 2 bases, with 14 bases remaining between them. There are 15 residues in the CDR3. Here the CDR3 DNA reads TGTGCCAGTAGCCCCGACGGGGGGGCTGGAAACACCATATATTTT. This codes for CASSPDGGAGNTIYF.

CDR3 amino acids: CASSPIPGQGHYGYTF. CDR3 nucleotide sequence: TGCGCCAGCAGCCCTATTCCGGGACAGGGACACTATGGCTACACCTTC. The rearrangement links TRBV4-1 to TRBJ1-2; TRBD1 agrees at 9 bases. The CDR3 sequence is 16 residues long. J was trimmed by 3 bases and V by 4 bases; bases with no gene match: 9. Germline assignment: CDR1 MGHRA and CDR2 YSYEKL.

The J gene is TRBJ1-2, the V gene TRBV14; D ambiguous. Germline assignment: CDR1 SGHDN and CDR2 FVKESK. Trimming shortened V by 5 bases and J by 2 bases, and 9 bases separated the two germline ends. The CDR3 is 13 residues long. As DNA, the CDR3 is TGTGCCAGCAGCGCTATGGTGAACTATGGCTACACCTTC. Residues: CASSAMVNYGYTF.

V usage is TRBV4-3 and J usage is TRBJ2-5; the D is unclear. Trimming pared 3 bases from V and 3 bases from J, leaving 8 bases between. Germline CDR1 LGHNA, CDR2 YSLEER. This CDR3 contains 13 residues. This CDR3 reads CASSQSVEETQYF. In nucleotides, the CDR3 is TGCGCCAGCAGCCAGAGTGTGGAAGAGACCCAGTACTTC.

V usage is TRBV5-8 and J usage is TRBJ2-7; 9 bases fit TRBD1. CDR1 is SGHTS, CDR2 YDEGEE, per germline. V lost 2 bases to trimming and J lost 5 bases; unmatched junction nucleotides: 5. There are 14 residues in the CDR3. CDR3 protein: CASSFRDRVHEQYF. The CDR3 bases are TGTGCCAGCAGCTTCCGGGACAGGGTGCACGAGCAGTACTTC.

J is TRBJ1-4 and V is TRBV29-1, with a weak D call TRBD1 (6 bases). Trimming pared 4 bases from V and 8 bases from J, leaving 11 bases between. CDR3 length: 12 amino acids. CDR1 is SQVTM, CDR2 ANQGSEA, per germline. Written as DNA, the CDR3 is TGCAGCGTTGGCGGGGGCAGGGAAAAACTGTTTTTT. Residues: CSVGGGREKLFF.

The chain links TRBV4-1 to TRBJ2-7, with 9 bases identical to TRBD2. This CDR3 comprises 15 residues. The V gene end was trimmed by 1 base and the J gene end by 2 bases; junction bases not matched to a gene: 3. Per germline, CDR1 MGHRA and CDR2 YSYEKL. In DNA, the CDR3 is TGCGCCAGCAGCCAAGGGGGCGGGGGGGCCTACGAGCAGTACTTC. Translating gives CASSQGGGGAYEQYF.

The chain recombines TRBV5-6 with TRBJ2-2, with D perhaps matching TRBD2 (6 bases). The V gene's germline CDR1 is SGHDT and CDR2 YYEEEE. V dropped 2 bases and J dropped 5 bases, with 19 bases sitting between them. The CDR3 sequence is 17 residues long. The CDR3 reads CASSFYRAEGGTGELFF. DNA for the CDR3: TGTGCCAGCAGCTTCTACCGGGCGGAGGGCGGGACCGGGGAGCTGTTTTTT.

The chain combines TRBV30 with TRBJ1-2; a weak D match, TRBD1 (6 bases). Deletions cut 1 base from V and 4 bases from J, with 16 bases between. The germline V gene encodes CDR1 GTSNPN and CDR2 SVGIG (reference sequence). The CDR3 sequence is 15 residues long. CDR3 sequence reads: CAWSGPDRPSYGYTF. The CDR3 nucleotides are TGTGCCTGGAGTGGTCCCGACAGGCCCTCCTATGGCTACACCTTC.

The gene calls are TRBV7-9 and TRBJ2-2, with TRBD1 matching over 8 bases. Per germline, CDR1 SEHNR and CDR2 FQNEAQ (reference sequence). CDR3 size: 17 residues. Trimming at V came to 6 bases and at J to 5 bases, leaving 14 bases not matched to a gene. The DNA for the CDR3 is TGTGCCAGCAGTTATACCAAAGGGACAGGACGTACCGGGGAGCTGTTTTTT. The encoded protein is CASSYTKGTGRTGELFF.

V usage is TRBV10-1 and J usage is TRBJ2-7; D is unresolved. Germline V gives CDR1 WNHNN, CDR2 SYGVQD (reference sequence). The germline V and J ends were trimmed by 0 bases and 3 bases, with 6 bases remaining between them. The CDR3 is made up of 13 amino acids. This CDR3 reads CASSESELYEQYF. CDR3 DNA: TGCGCCAGCAGTGAGTCAGAACTCTACGAGCAGTACTTC.

V gene TRBV9 combines with J gene TRBJ2-7; 9 bases are shared with TRBD1. Germline-derived CDR1 and CDR2 are SGDLS and YYNGEE. V gave up 2 bases and J gave up 1 base; unmatched junction bases: 4. CDR3 length: 15 residues. The CDR3 is CASSVGQGPSYEQYF. The CDR3 region has the DNA TGTGCCAGCAGCGTCGGACAGGGGCCGTCCTACGAGCAGTACTTC.

As to this clone: Other DNA sequences in the sample encode the same CDR3. DNA of the CDR3: TGTGCCAGCAGCTTAGCGCGGGGCGCTTTGGGGAATCAGCCCCAGCATTTT. Protein product: CASSLARGALGNQPQHF. The rearrangement links TRBV7-2 to TRBJ1-5, with a tentative D call TRBD1 (5 bases). The CDR3 loop spans 17 amino acids. Looked up from germline, CDR1 is SGHTA and CDR2 is FQGNSA. Deletions cut 0 bases from V and 4 bases from J, with 16 bases between.

The rearrangement links TRBV19 to TRBJ1-2; 10 nucleotides line up with TRBD1. Germline lookup yields CDR1 LNHDA and CDR2 SQIVND (reference sequence). V lost 5 bases and J lost 3; bases outside the gene matches: 9. This CDR3 has 16 residues. CDR3 nucleotides: TGTGCCAGTAGTGTCGGGACAGGGGTTCAGGACTATGGCTACACCTTC. Amino acids: CASSVGTGVQDYGYTF.

The rearrangement links TRBV5-4 to TRBJ2-1; weak D call: TRBD2 (6 bases). Between the trimmed V and J ends, which lost 0 bases and 9 bases, there was a span of 13 bases. This CDR3 is built from 14 residues. Germline V CDR1 and CDR2: SGHNT, YYREEE (reference sequence). CDR3 amino acids: CASSLDPNGGEQFF. The CDR3 DNA reads as TGTGCCAGCAGCTTGGACCCGAACGGGGGTGAGCAGTTCTTC. The whole variable domain, remainder taken from reference TRBV5-4 and TRBJ2-1, is ETGVTQSPTHLIKTRGQQVTLRCSSQSGHNTVSWYQQALGQGPQFIFQYYREEENGRGNFPPRFSGLQFPNYSSELNVNALELDDSALYLCASSLDPNGGEQFFGPGTRLTVL.

The rearrangement uses TRBV5-1 and TRBJ2-3; 7 bases line up with TRBD1. Unmatched junction bases numbered 1, after V lost 3 bases and J lost 0 bases. Germline assignment: CDR1 SGHRS and CDR2 YFSETQ. The CDR3 contains 14 residues. CDR3 region: CASSSTGSTDTQYF. CDR3 nucleotide sequence: TGCGCCAGCAGCTCGACAGGGAGCACAGATACGCAGTATTTT.

This chain joins TRBV7-2 and TRBJ2-5; the match to TRBD2 covers 8 bases. CDR3 length: 16 residues. Germline CDR1 is SGHTA and CDR2 is FQGNSA. V was clipped by 1 base and J by 4 bases; unmatched bases: 8. The CDR3 DNA sequence: TGTGCCAGCAGCTTAGGAACGCTAGCGGGCGGAGAGACCCAGTACTTC. This translates into CASSLGTLAGGETQYF.